Shown below are 25 T cell receptor beta chains from a single sample sequenced in a study of response to subunit inactivated influenza vaccine listed by TCRdb under 2018. The library came from RT-PCR. TCRdb lists the instrument as Illumina HiSeq 2500. TCRdb trimmed public reads at Q25 via fastp, called clones via MiXCR and kept in-frame beta chains. Rows matching on CDR3 protein sequence are summarized as one entry with the most common DNA and genes. Counted in this sample were 650,000 to 800,000 distinct CDR3 sequences; approximately 13% of them appeared once. 6.5% to 8.5% of the sample rests with the top ten. Here the sequenced sample was PBMCs from blood, taken about 14 days before vaccination. Source of these receptors: a man aged 45 to 65 who received an inactivated influenza vaccine. Donor details come from another sample of the same person, matched by shared clones.

The chain links TRBV6-6 to TRBJ2-7, with D perhaps TRBD2 (6 bases). The CDR3 sequence is 11 residues long. Trimming cost V 10 bases and J 6 bases, with 13 bases left between them. Germline-derived CDR1 and CDR2 are MNHNY and SVGAGI (reference sequence). The CDR3 DNA reads as TGTGCCACCACCTCGCGGGGCGAGCAGTACTTC. Translation gives CATTSRGEQYF.

This clonotype has more than one count but fewer than ten. The rearrangement joins TRBV2 to TRBJ1-5, with D hard to call. V dropped 6 bases and J dropped 2 bases, with 11 bases sitting between them. This CDR3 spans 14 amino acids. Germline lookup yields CDR1 SNHLY and CDR2 FYNNEI. Here the CDR3 reads CASSIGYGNQPQHF. The CDR3 DNA is TGTGCCAGCAGCATAGGGTATGGCAATCAGCCCCAGCATTTT.

CDR3 in DNA: TGTGCCAGCAGTTACTCGATGCAGGGGTATGAGCAGTTCTTC. This codes for CASSYSMQGYEQFF. J is TRBJ2-1 and V is TRBV6-2 or TRBV6-3, with a possible D match to TRBD1 (6 bases). This CDR3 comprises 14 residues. Looked up from germline, CDR1 is MNHEY and CDR2 is SVGEGT. The ends were cut back, 0 bases at V and 8 bases at J, with 11 bases in the middle.

There are a few counts of this clonotype. The V and J genes are TRBV12-3 or TRBV12-4 and TRBJ1-1, with D unclear. V was cut by 2 bases and J by 10 bases, with 14 bases left in between. This CDR3 region has 13 residues. The CDR3 here is CASSLYVRPGAFF. In nucleotides, the CDR3 is TGTGCCAGCAGTTTATATGTCAGGCCAGGAGCTTTCTTT.

This clonotype was recorded a few times. The chain carries TRBV10-3 and TRBJ1-6; TRBD1 is a possible D gene (5 bases). Trimming cost V 2 bases and J 5 bases, with 7 bases left between them. The germline V gene has CDR1 ENHRY and CDR2 SYGVKD. This CDR3 spans 14 amino acids. In DNA form, the CDR3 reads TGTGCCATCAGTGAGGGGGCGGATAATTCACCCCTCCACTTT. Its protein is CAISEGADNSPLHF.

This clonotype was counted only a few times. J is TRBJ2-6 and V is TRBV5-1, with 8 bases matching TRBD2. The CDR3 is 15 residues long. V dropped 7 bases and J dropped 1; count of bases not matched to a gene: 4. Per germline, CDR1 SGHRS and CDR2 YFSETQ. In nucleotides, the CDR3 is TGCGCCAGCCGAGCGGGGGAGTCTGGGGCCAACGTCCTGACTTTC. It encodes CASRAGESGANVLTF.

The chain recombines TRBV15 with TRBJ2-7, with a weak D call TRBD1 (7 bases). This CDR3 comprises 14 residues. V dropped 7 bases and J dropped 7 bases, with 20 bases sitting between them. The germline gives CDR1 LNHNV, CDR2 YYDKDF (reference sequence). CDR3 in DNA: TGTGCCACCAAATTGGGGCAGGGGGGTTTGGAGCAGTACTTC. This translates into CATKLGQGGLEQYF.

The genes are TRBV12-3 or TRBV12-4 and TRBJ2-4; TRBD1 might be the D (7 bases). CDR3 length: 15 amino acids. Deletions cut 5 bases from V and 0 bases from J, with 11 bases between. CDR3 nucleotides: TGTGCCAGCAGTCAGGGGGGTCCAGCCAAAAACATTCAGTACTTC. It translates to CASSQGGPAKNIQYF.

J is TRBJ2-3 and V is TRBV20-1; TRBD2 might be the D (6 bases). CDR3 size: 14 residues. Per the germline V gene, CDR1 is DFQATT and CDR2 is SNEGSKA (reference sequence). The V gene lost 3 bases and the J gene lost 4 bases, with 14 bases spanning the gap. The CDR3 reads CSASRRGRADTQYF. CDR3 coding DNA: TGCAGTGCTAGTAGGCGGGGAAGGGCAGATACGCAGTATTTT.

The rearrangement joins TRBV5-1 to TRBJ2-6, with D perhaps matching TRBD1 (6 bases). The CDR3 is made up of 15 amino acids. CDR1 is SGHRS and CDR2 is YFSETQ in the germline V gene. The V and J ends lost 4 bases and 2 bases respectively, with 10 bases between them. The CDR3 nucleotides are TGCGCCAGCAGCCCACAGGGACCTGGGGCCAACGTCCTGACTTTC. Its protein is CASSPQGPGANVLTF.

This clonotype was seen only a few times. The rearrangement links TRBV20-1 to TRBJ1-3; 7 bases fit TRBD1. The V gene's germline CDR1 is DFQATT and CDR2 SNEGSKA (reference sequence). V was pared by 0 bases and J by 0 bases, with 8 bases of the junction left unmatched. The CDR3 sequence is 17 residues long. Here the CDR3 DNA reads TGCAGTGCTAGAGATCACAGGGGTGGGTTCTCTGGAAACACCATATATTTT. It is translated as CSARDHRGGFSGNTIYF.

In the case of this clonotype: An end of the junction does not agree with germline; a read error may underlie this. The chain carries TRBV3-1 and TRBJ2-1, with D unclear. The V gene's germline CDR1 is LGHDT and CDR2 YNNKEL (reference sequence). CDR3 length: 15 amino acids. The chain's CDR3 is CATSQDPGPANEQFF. The CDR3 bases are TGTGCCACCAGCCAAGATCCCGGGCCAGCCAATGAGCAGTTCTTC.

This clonotype showed up just a few times. This chain connects TRBV12-3 or TRBV12-4 to TRBJ2-1; no firm D call. The CDR3 contains 14 residues. Trimming took 6 bases from V and 4 from J, leaving 13 bases between them. Here the CDR3 reads CASRQDTNYNEQFF. The DNA of the CDR3 is TGTGCCAGCAGACAAGACACCAATTACAATGAGCAGTTCTTC.

This clonotype has just a few counts. The chain recombines TRBV2 with TRBJ2-7; 14 nucleotides match TRBD2. Per germline, CDR1 SNHLY and CDR2 FYNNEI. The CDR3 is made up of 15 amino acids. V lost 6 bases to trimming and J lost 3 bases; unmatched junction nucleotides: 4. The DNA of the CDR3 is TGTGCCAGCAGAACCGGGACTAGCGGGGGCTACGAGCAGTACTTC. Its translation: CASRTGTSGGYEQYF. Variable domain in full (rest from reference TRBV2 and TRBJ2-7): EPEVTQTPSHQVTQMGQEVILRCVPISNHLYFYWYRQILGQKVEFLVSFYNNEISEKSEIFDDQFSVERPDGSNFTLKIRSTKLEDSAMYFCASRTGTSGGYEQYFGPGTRLTVT.

J is TRBJ1-6 and V is TRBV5-1; D is possibly TRBD1 (5 bases). This CDR3 region has 14 residues. Germline-derived CDR1 and CDR2 are SGHRS and YFSETQ. V gave up 4 bases and J gave up 7 bases, with 12 bases separating them. CDR3 loop: CASSPGRTNSPLHF. The CDR3 bases are TGCGCCAGCAGCCCGGGACGTACGAATTCACCCCTCCACTTT.

J is TRBJ1-2 and V is TRBV4-1; maybe TRBD1 (5 bases). Trimming shortened V by 3 bases and J by 6 bases, and 14 bases separated the two germline ends. There are 14 residues in the CDR3. Germline assignment: CDR1 MGHRA and CDR2 YSYEKL. CDR3 residues: CASSQMDIRNGYTF. DNA of the CDR3: TGCGCCAGCAGCCAGATGGACATTAGGAATGGCTACACCTTC.

This clonotype was seen a handful of times. V usage is TRBV3-1 and J usage is TRBJ2-5, with 10 bases that match TRBD2. V was pared by 5 bases and J by 2 bases, with 8 bases of the junction left unmatched. Germline values: CDR1 LGHDT, CDR2 YNNKEL (reference sequence). The length of the CDR3 is 16 residues. CDR3 DNA: TGTGCCAGCAGCTGGACTAGCGGTGGCCAACAAGAGACCCAGTACTTC. Its protein product is CASSWTSGGQQETQYF.

This clonotype occurred a few times. CDR3 DNA sequence: TGTGCCAGCAGTTCCATCGGCAGCATCAACACCATATATTTT. Translating it yields CASSSIGSINTIYF. The V gene is TRBV6-5, the J gene TRBJ1-3; D is unresolved. This CDR3 has 14 residues. V lost 4 bases, J lost 7 bases, and 14 bases lay in between. Germline V CDR1 and CDR2: MNHEY, SVGAGI.

The chain recombines TRBV7-2 with TRBJ2-2; 7 bases line up with TRBD1. The CDR3 has 15 residues. V shed 3 bases, J shed 3 bases, and the junction held 4 bases outside the gene matches. Germline V gene sequence: CDR1 SGHTA, CDR2 FQGNSA. CDR3 sequence (DNA): TGTGCCAGCAGCTTGACAGGGAAGTACACCGGGGAGCTGTTTTTT. Amino acids: CASSLTGKYTGELFF.

This clonotype was picked up a small number of times. The chain employs TRBV10-3 and TRBJ2-3; TRBD2 matches 12 bases. Germline V CDR1 and CDR2: ENHRY, SYGVKD. This CDR3 region has 16 residues. After removal of 10 bases from V and 0 bases from J, the junction contained 8 bases not matched to a gene. The CDR3 DNA is TGTGCCACCGCGACTAGCGGGGGCACTAGCACAGATACGCAGTATTTT. Its translation is CATATSGGTSTDTQYF.

V usage is TRBV5-1 and J usage is TRBJ2-3; weak D call: TRBD2 (7 bases). V was pared by 6 bases and J by 3 bases, with 20 bases between. CDR3 length equals 16 residues. Per the germline V gene, CDR1 is SGHRS and CDR2 is YFSETQ. The CDR3 is CASTSSGGPSTDTQYF. CDR3 in DNA: TGCGCCAGCACCTCCTCCGGGGGGCCGAGTACAGATACGCAGTATTTT.

The chain has TRBV20-1 and TRBJ1-5, with D possibly TRBD1 on 5 matching bases. V was clipped by 7 bases and J by 9 bases, with 19 bases between them. This CDR3 is 13 amino acids long. CDR1 is DFQATT and CDR2 is SNEGSKA in the germline V gene (reference sequence). The CDR3 nucleotides are TGCAGTGGGTCGGGACCCCGGCCCCGGCCCCAGCATTTT. Translation: CSGSGPRPRPQHF.

This clonotype was counted a few times. The chain links TRBV11-2 to TRBJ2-1, with 7 positions matching TRBD2. The CDR3 contains 15 residues. V was pared by 1 base and J by 12 bases, with 12 bases of the junction left unmatched. Germline assignment: CDR1 SGHAT and CDR2 FQNNGV. The CDR3 protein is CASSLAGGSGHLQFF. The CDR3 DNA follows: TGTGCCAGCAGCTTAGCCGGGGGGTCCGGGCATCTGCAGTTCTTC.

This clonotype was observed a handful of times. The rearrangement joins TRBV24-1 to TRBJ2-1, with 9 bases fitting TRBD2. V dropped 5 bases and J dropped 0; count of bases not matched to a gene: 10. From germline, CDR1 is KGHDR and CDR2 SFDVKD. CDR3 length equals 18 residues. CDR3 sequence reads: CATSGAPGLAASYNEQFF. Written as DNA, the CDR3 is TGTGCCACCAGTGGAGCTCCGGGACTAGCAGCCTCCTACAATGAGCAGTTCTTC.

This clonotype was counted at least ten times. The gene calls are TRBV27 and TRBJ2-3; D possibly corresponds to TRBD2 (5 bases). This CDR3 has 14 amino acids. The germline CDR1 and CDR2 sequences are MNHEY and SMNVEV (reference sequence). Trimming shortened V by 8 bases and J by 0 bases, and 12 bases separated the two germline ends. The CDR3 DNA follows: TGTGCCAGCGGGAGTTGGAAAAGCACAGATACGCAGTATTTT. It translates to CASGSWKSTDTQYF.